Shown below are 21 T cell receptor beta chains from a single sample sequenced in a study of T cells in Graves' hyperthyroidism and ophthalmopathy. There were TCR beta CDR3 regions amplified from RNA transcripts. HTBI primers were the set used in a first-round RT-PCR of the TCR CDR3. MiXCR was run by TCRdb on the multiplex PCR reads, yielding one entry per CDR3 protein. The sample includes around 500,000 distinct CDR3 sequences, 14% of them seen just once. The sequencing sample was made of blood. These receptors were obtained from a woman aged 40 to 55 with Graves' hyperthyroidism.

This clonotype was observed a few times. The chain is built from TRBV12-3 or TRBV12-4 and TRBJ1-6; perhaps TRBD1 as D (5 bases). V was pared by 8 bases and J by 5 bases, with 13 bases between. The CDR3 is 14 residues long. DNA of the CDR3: TGTGCCAGCGGCTTAGGGGTAAATAATTCACCCCTCCACTTT. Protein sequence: CASGLGVNNSPLHF.

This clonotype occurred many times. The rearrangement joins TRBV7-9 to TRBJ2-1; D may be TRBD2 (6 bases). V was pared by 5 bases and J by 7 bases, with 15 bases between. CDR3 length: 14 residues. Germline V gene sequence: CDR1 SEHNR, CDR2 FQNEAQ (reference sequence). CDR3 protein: CASSVEGGGNEQFF. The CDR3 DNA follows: TGTGCCAGCAGCGTCGAAGGTGGGGGGAATGAGCAGTTCTTC. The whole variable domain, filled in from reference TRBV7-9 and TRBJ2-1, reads DTGVSQNPRHKITKRGQNVTFRCDPISEHNRLYWYRQTLGQGPEFLTYFQNEAQLEKSRLLSDRFSAERPKGSFSTLEIQRTEQGDSAMYLCASSVEGGGNEQFFGPGTRLTVL.

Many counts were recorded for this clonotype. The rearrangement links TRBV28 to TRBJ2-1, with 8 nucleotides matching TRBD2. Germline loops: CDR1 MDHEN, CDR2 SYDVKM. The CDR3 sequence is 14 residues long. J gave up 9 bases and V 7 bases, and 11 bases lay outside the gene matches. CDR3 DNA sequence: TGTGCCAGCAACCGGGCAATAGCGGGAACTGAGCAGTTCTTC. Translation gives CASNRAIAGTEQFF.

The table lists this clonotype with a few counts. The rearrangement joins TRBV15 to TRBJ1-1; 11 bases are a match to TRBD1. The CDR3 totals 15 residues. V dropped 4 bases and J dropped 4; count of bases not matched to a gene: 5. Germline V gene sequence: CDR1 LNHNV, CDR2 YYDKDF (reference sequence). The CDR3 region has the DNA TGTGCCACCAGCACATCGGGACAGGGGGTCACTGAAGCTTTCTTT. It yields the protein CATSTSGQGVTEAFF.

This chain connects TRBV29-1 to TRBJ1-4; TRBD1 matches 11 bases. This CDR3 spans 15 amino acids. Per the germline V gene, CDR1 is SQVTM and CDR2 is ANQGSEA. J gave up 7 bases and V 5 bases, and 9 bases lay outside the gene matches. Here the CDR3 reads CSVRTGGKASEKLFF. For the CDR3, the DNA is TGCAGCGTTAGGACAGGGGGCAAAGCGAGTGAAAAACTGTTTTTT.

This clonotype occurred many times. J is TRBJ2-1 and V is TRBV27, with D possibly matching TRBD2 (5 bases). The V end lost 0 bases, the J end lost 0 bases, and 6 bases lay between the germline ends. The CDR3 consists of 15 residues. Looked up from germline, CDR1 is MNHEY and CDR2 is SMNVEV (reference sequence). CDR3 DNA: TGTGCCAGCAGTTTATCTCTAGCCTCCTACAATGAGCAGTTCTTC. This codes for CASSLSLASYNEQFF.

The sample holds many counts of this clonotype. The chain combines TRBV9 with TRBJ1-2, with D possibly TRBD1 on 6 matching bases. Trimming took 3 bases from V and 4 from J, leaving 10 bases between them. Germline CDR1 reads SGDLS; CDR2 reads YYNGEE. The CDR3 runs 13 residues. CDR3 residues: CASSGGQSYGYTF. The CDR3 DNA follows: TGTGCCAGCAGCGGGGGACAATCCTATGGCTACACCTTC.

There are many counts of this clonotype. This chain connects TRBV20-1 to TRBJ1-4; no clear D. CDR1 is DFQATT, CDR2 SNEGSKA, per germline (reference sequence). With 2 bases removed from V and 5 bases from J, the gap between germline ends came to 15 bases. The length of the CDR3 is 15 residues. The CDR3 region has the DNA TGCAGTGCTAGACTTTCGGGAGGTTCGAATGAAAAACTGTTTTTT. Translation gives CSARLSGGSNEKLFF.

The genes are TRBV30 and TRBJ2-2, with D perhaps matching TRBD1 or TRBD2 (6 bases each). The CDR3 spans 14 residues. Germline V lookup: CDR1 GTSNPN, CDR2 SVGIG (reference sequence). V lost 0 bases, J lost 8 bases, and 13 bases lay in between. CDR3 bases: TGTGCCTGGAGTGTACCGGGGGCGCAAGGGGAGCTGTTTTTT. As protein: CAWSVPGAQGELFF.

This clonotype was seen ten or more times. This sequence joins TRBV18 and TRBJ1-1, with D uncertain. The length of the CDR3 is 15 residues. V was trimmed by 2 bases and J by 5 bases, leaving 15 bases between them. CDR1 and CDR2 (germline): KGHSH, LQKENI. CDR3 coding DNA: TGTGCCAGCTCACCATCGTCAGACCCTGGAACTGAAGCTTTCTTT. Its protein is CASSPSSDPGTEAFF.

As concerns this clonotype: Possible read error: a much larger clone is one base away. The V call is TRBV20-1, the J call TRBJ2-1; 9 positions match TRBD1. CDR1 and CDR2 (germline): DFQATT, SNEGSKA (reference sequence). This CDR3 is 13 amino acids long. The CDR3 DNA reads TGCAGTGCTCGGACAGGGGCTTACAGTGAGCAGTTCTTC. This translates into CSARTGAYSEQFF.

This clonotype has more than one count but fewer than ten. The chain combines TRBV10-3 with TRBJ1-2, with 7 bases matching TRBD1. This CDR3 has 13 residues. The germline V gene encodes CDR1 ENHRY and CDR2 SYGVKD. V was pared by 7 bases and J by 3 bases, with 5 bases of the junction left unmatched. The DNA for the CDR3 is TGTGCCATCAACAGGGGACGGGACTATGGCTACACCTTC. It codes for CAINRGRDYGYTF.

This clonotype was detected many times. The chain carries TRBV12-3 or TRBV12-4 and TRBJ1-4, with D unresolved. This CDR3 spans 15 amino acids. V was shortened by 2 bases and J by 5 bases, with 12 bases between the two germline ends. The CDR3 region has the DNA TGTGCCAGCAGTTTAATTACAGCCGAGAATGAAAAACTGTTTTTT. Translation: CASSLITAENEKLFF.

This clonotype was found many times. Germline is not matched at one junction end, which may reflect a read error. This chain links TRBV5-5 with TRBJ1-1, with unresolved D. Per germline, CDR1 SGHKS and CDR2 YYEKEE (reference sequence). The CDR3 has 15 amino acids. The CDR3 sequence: CASSLVPGMNTEAFF. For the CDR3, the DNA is TGCGCCAGCAGCTTGGTTCCGGGGATGAACACTGAAGCTTTCTTT.

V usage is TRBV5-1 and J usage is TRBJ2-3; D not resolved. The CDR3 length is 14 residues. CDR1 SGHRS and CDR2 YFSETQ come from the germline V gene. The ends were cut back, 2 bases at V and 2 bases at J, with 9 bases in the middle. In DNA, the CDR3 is TGCGCCAGCAGCTTTCTAGGGCCCACAGATACGCAGTATTTT. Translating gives CASSFLGPTDTQYF.

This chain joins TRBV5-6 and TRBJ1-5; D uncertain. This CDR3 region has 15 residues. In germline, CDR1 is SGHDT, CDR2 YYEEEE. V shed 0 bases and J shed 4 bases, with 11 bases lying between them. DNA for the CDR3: TGTGCCAGCAGCTTGGAGGGATGGGCGAATCAGCCCCAGCATTTT. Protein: CASSLEGWANQPQHF.

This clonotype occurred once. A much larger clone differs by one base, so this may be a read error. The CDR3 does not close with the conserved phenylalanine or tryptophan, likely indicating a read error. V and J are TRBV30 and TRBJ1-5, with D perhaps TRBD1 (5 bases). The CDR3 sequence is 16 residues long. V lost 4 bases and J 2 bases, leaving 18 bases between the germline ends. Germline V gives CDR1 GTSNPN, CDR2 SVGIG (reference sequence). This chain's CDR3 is CAWTTRGSLGNQPQHL. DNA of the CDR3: TGTGCCTGGACTACCCGGGGGAGTTTGGGCAATCAGCCCCAGCATTTA.

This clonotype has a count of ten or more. CDR3 amino acids: CASSLFYWQNTEAFF. CDR3 DNA sequence: TGTGCCAGCAGTTTATTTTACTGGCAGAACACTGAAGCTTTCTTT. V and J are TRBV27 and TRBJ1-1, with D unclear. In germline, CDR1 is MNHEY, CDR2 SMNVEV (reference sequence). V lost 1 base and J 1 base, leaving 10 bases between the germline ends. The CDR3 has 15 amino acids.

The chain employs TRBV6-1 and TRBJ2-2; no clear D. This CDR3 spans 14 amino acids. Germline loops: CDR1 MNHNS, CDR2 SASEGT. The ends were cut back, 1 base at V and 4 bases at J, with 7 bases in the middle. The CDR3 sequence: CASSEDISTGELFF. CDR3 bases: TGTGCCAGCAGTGAAGACATTTCCACCGGGGAGCTGTTTTTT.

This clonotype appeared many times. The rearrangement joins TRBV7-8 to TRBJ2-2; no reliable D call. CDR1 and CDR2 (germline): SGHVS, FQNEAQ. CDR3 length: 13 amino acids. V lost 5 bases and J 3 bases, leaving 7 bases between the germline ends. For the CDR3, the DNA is TGTGCCAGCAGCGCCGAGCACACCGGGGAGCTGTTTTTT. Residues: CASSAEHTGELFF.

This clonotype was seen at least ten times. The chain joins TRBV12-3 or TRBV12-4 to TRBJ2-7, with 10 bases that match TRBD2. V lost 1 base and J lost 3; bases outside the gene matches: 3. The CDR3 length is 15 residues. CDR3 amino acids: CASSLVAGGYYEQYF. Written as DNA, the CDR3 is TGTGCCAGCAGTTTAGTAGCGGGAGGCTACTACGAGCAGTACTTC.